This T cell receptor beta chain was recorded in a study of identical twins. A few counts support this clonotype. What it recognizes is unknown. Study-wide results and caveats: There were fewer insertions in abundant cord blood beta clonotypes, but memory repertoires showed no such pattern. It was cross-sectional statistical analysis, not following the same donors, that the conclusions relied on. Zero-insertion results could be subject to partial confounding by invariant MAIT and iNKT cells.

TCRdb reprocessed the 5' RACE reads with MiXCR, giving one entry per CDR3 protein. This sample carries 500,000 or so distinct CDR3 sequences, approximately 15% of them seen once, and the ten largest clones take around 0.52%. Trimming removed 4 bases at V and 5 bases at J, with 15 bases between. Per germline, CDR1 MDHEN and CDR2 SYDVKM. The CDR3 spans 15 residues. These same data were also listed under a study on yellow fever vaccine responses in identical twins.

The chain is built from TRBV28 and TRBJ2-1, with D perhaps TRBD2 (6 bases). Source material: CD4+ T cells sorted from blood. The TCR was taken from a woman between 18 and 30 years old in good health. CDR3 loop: CASSSTAGGDNEQFF. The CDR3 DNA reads TGTGCCAGCAGTTCCACGGCCGGCGGGGACAATGAGCAGTTCTTC.